This T cell receptor beta chain was found in a study of beta chain features in type 1 diabetes. Looking at the study overall: Patients did not differ from healthy donors in age, gender or cell yield.

Investigators reverse transcribed all isolated RNA, so they sequenced expressed TCRB transcripts. Assay used: immunoSEQ multiplex PCR; TCRdb lists only in-frame clones, some missing. The sample consists of 970,000 or so clones, 15% to 20% of them appearing once. This clone was detected once. Its target is not known. The V end was cut by 1 base, the J end by 0 bases, with 5 bases between. Germline values: CDR1 SGHTA, CDR2 FQGTGA. The CDR3 is 14 amino acids. Study-level findings and limits: Patients with Type 1 diabetes showed moderately but significantly shorter TCRB CDR3s in all four CD4+ subsets.

This receptor was taken from a woman younger than 30 in good health. Sequenced sample: naive CD4+ T cells from blood. The chain joins TRBV7-3 to TRBJ2-3, with unresolved D. The DNA of the CDR3 is TGTGCCAGCAGCTTAATTGCTAGCACAGATACGCAGTATTTT. Translating gives CASSLIASTDTQYF.